The rows below give T cell receptor beta chains drawn from one sample of a study of cytomegalovirus exposure and HLA in healthy donors. TCRdb's copy holds only in-frame clones and misses some; the assay was immunoSEQ multiplex PCR. The data hold over 150,000 clones, with under 85% observed a single time. Material for sequencing was PBMCs. Every receptor here comes from a male donor in good health and CMV-seronegative. Each CDR3 is given with its conserved first and last residue. The D gene is left open where the match is weak. For some rows the clone size is stated as once, few or many, or as a class when expanded; others skip it.

>TRBV4-1|.|TRBJ2-7|TRBD2
CASSQEWAGVSYEQYF
TGCGCCAGCAGCCAAGAATGGGCGGGGGTGTCCTACGAGCAGTACTTC
>TRBV6-6|.|TRBJ2-2|.
CASSPGQGYTGELFF
TGTGCCAGCAGCCCTGGGCAGGGGTACACCGGGGAGCTGTTTTTT
>TRBV7-9|once|TRBJ1-5|TRBD1
CASSQGTGGQPQHF
TGTGCCAGCAGCCAGGGGACAGGGGGACAGCCCCAGCATTTT
>TRBV6-1|.|TRBJ2-4|.
CASSDQLGQGQNIQYF
TGTGCCAGCAGTGACCAGCTAGGACAAGGTCAAAACATTCAGTACTTC
>TRBV30|.|TRBJ1-2|.
CAWSAGGYGYTF
TGTGCCTGGAGTGCGGGGGGGTATGGCTACACCTTC
>TRBV9|.|TRBJ2-2|.
CASSVGTPDTGELFF
TGTGCCAGCAGCGTAGGGACTCCCGACACCGGGGAGCTGTTTTTT
>TRBV2|.|TRBJ2-7|.
CASSGAGWEQYF
TGTGCCAGCAGTGGCGCGGGTTGGGAGCAGTACTTC
>TRBV29-1|.|TRBJ2-1|TRBD2
CSVTTSGRGNEQFF
TGCAGCGTGACTACTAGCGGGAGAGGGAATGAGCAGTTCTTC
>TRBV11-3|.|TRBJ2-2|TRBD1
CASSSGQGYTGELFF
TGTGCCAGCAGCTCCGGACAGGGATACACCGGGGAGCTGTTTTTT
>TRBV10-3|.|TRBJ2-4|.
CAISEQGSAKNIQYF
TGTGCCATCAGTGAACAGGGATCGGCCAAAAACATTCAGTACTTC
>TRBV29-1|once|TRBJ1-2|.
CSVEAYREGYTF
TGCAGCGTTGAAGCTTACAGGGAGGGCTACACCTTC
>TRBV7-9|few|TRBJ1-5|.
CASSRGGSNSNQPQHF
TGTGCCAGCAGCCGTGGCGGGAGCAATAGCAATCAGCCCCAGCATTTT
>TRBV4-3|.|TRBJ2-1|.
CASSPSLVGNEQFF
TGCGCCAGCAGCCCATCACTAGTGGGCAATGAGCAGTTCTTC
>TRBV30|.|TRBJ2-1|TRBD2
CAWSLGLAGPQFF
TGTGCCTGGAGCCTCGGACTAGCGGGCCCGCAGTTCTTC
>TRBV6-6|.|TRBJ2-7|.
CASKLITGSVEQYF
TGTGCCAGCAAGTTAATTACGGGATCGGTCGAGCAGTACTTC
>TRBV2|.|TRBJ1-2|.
CASTRDTNYYGYTF
TGTGCCAGCACTAGGGACACTAACTACTATGGCTACACCTTC
>TRBV6-1|.|TRBJ1-6|.
CASSEVGGGSPLHF
TGTGCCAGCAGTGAAGTGGGGGGGGGATCACCCCTCCACTTT
>TRBV11-2|.|TRBJ1-4|.
CASSLGGSNEKLFF
TGTGCCAGCAGCTTAGGGGGCAGTAATGAAAAACTGTTTTTT
>TRBV13|.|TRBJ2-4|.
CASSATRDGGYIQYF
TGTGCCAGCAGCGCCACCCGGGACGGGGGATACATTCAGTACTTC
>TRBV30|.|TRBJ1-1|.
CALGGLRYTEAFF
TGTGCCTTAGGGGGTCTTCGGTACACTGAAGCTTTCTTT
>TRBV6-5|.|TRBJ2-1|TRBD1
CASRSGTGRLYEQFF
TGTGCCAGCAGATCCGGGACAGGCCGACTATACGAGCAGTTCTTC
>TRBV28|.|TRBJ1-5|TRBD1
CASSLGTGNQPQHF
TGTGCCAGCAGTTTGGGGACAGGTAATCAGCCCCAGCATTTT
>TRBV6-6|.|TRBJ2-3|.
CASSYSITSATDTQYF
TGTGCCAGCAGTTACTCGATAACGAGCGCCACAGATACGCAGTATTTT
>TRBV28|.|TRBJ2-1|TRBD1
CASIPQGAGSDEQFF
TGTGCCAGCATTCCACAGGGGGCGGGAAGCGATGAGCAGTTCTTC
>TRBV7-3|.|TRBJ2-1|.
CASSFGGSGNEQFF
TGTGCCAGCAGCTTCGGGGGTTCCGGCAATGAGCAGTTCTTC
>TRBV4-1|.|TRBJ1-4|.
CASSQAGAGAGEKLFF
TGCGCCAGCAGCCAAGCCGGTGCCGGTGCCGGGGAAAAACTGTTTTTT
>TRBV5-1|.|TRBJ2-3|.
CASGEAADTQYF
TGCGCCAGCGGGGAAGCGGCAGATACGCAGTATTTT
>TRBV6-5|.|TRBJ2-5|TRBD2
CASSYSYSGEGETQYF
TGTGCCAGCAGTTACTCGTACAGCGGGGAGGGAGAGACCCAGTACTTC